This T cell receptor (beta chain) was recovered during a study of early T cells in non-severe SARS-CoV-2 infection. This clonotype was seen repeatedly, ten times or more. TCRdb itself ran the 5' RACE reads through MiXCR, one entry per CDR3 protein. This table holds 65,000 to 75,000 distinct CDR3 sequences, 3.5% to 6% found once. The starting material was whole blood, obtained at baseline. The receptor was derived from an adult who was a healthcare worker with PCR-confirmed SARS-CoV-2 infection or an uninfected control (not recorded which). The donor label of this sample is uncertain.

The CDR3, as DNA: TGTGCCAGCAGTCCATCAGGGAAACCGAACACTGAAGCTTTCTTT. This gives the protein CASSPSGKPNTEAFF. This chain joins TRBV6-6 and TRBJ1-1, with D possibly matching TRBD1 (5 bases). V gave up 5 bases and J gave up 1 base, with 14 bases separating them. In germline, CDR1 is MNHNY, CDR2 SVGAGI (reference sequence). The CDR3 runs 15 residues.